Below, 20 T cell receptor beta chains from the same sample are listed, as sequenced in a study of a mutant IDH1 vaccine in newly diagnosed glioma. Assay used: immunoSEQ multiplex PCR; TCRdb lists only in-frame clones, some missing. Among 90,000 to 95,000 clones listed, about 80% were seen once. Time point defined: baseline, week 1 (first vaccination visit). The sample's treatment: pre-vaccination baseline after standard-of-care therapy. Sequencing used PBMCs, obtained from a glioma patient treated with radiotherapy, temozolomide or both. These receptors all come from a woman aged 45-65 years with glioma.

This sequence joins TRBV6-5 and TRBJ1-1; 8 bases align to TRBD1. The CDR3 length is 14 residues. CDR1 and CDR2 (germline): MNHEY, SVGAGI. Trimming removed 0 bases from V and 8 bases from J; junction bases left unmatched: 5. The DNA for the CDR3 is TGTGCCAGCAGTTACTCGGACAGGGTCACCGAAGCTTTCTTT. Protein sequence: CASSYSDRVTEAFF.

This sequence joins TRBV9 and TRBJ2-3; D gene ambiguous. V lost 0 bases, J lost 1 base, and 6 bases lay in between. The CDR3 covers 14 residues. CDR1 SGDLS and CDR2 YYNGEE come from the germline V gene. For the CDR3, the DNA is TGTGCCAGCAGCGTAGGCTTCGGCACAGATACGCAGTATTTT. Its protein product is CASSVGFGTDTQYF. Based on the CDR3 plus reference TRBV9 and TRBJ2-3, the full variable domain is DSGVTQTPKHLITATGQRVTLRCSPRSGDLSVYWYQQSLDQGLQFLIQYYNGEERAKGNILERFSAQQFPDLHSELNLSSLELGDSALYFCASSVGFGTDTQYFGPGTRLTVL.

The chain employs TRBV29-1 and TRBJ1-2; the match to TRBD1 covers 7 bases. Per germline, CDR1 SQVTM and CDR2 ANQGSEA. The CDR3 totals 15 residues. V dropped 1 base and J dropped 5; count of bases not matched to a gene: 10. CDR3 sequence: CSVEGKTGSAYGYTF. CDR3 in DNA: TGCAGCGTTGAAGGAAAGACAGGGAGCGCTTATGGCTACACCTTC.

J is TRBJ1-4 and V is TRBV30; D uncertain. With 0 bases removed from V and 3 bases from J, the gap between germline ends came to 11 bases. This CDR3 comprises 15 residues. Germline V gives CDR1 GTSNPN, CDR2 SVGIG (reference sequence). CDR3 sequence: CAWSVGGTSNEKLFF. The CDR3 region has the DNA TGTGCCTGGAGTGTAGGCGGAACCTCTAATGAAAAACTGTTTTTT.

This chain connects TRBV5-1 to TRBJ2-1; TRBD2 matches 9 bases. CDR1 and CDR2 (germline): SGHRS, YFSETQ. V shed 0 bases, J shed 7 bases, and the junction held 5 bases outside the gene matches. CDR3 length: 15 residues. The CDR3: CASSLVAGELNEQFF. DNA of the CDR3: TGCGCCAGCAGCTTGGTAGCGGGGGAGTTGAATGAGCAGTTCTTC.

This clone was seen a single time. The rearrangement joins TRBV6-5 to TRBJ1-2, with 8 bases aligning to TRBD1. CDR3 length equals 16 residues. J was trimmed by 2 bases and V by 0 bases; bases with no gene match: 5. Germline V gives CDR1 MNHEY, CDR2 SVGAGI. This CDR3 reads CASSYSLTGENYGYTF. CDR3 nucleotides: TGTGCCAGCAGTTACTCGCTGACAGGGGAAAACTATGGCTACACCTTC.

The V call is TRBV18, the J call TRBJ2-7; a possible D gene is TRBD1 (5 bases). Germline CDR1 and CDR2: KGHSH and LQKENI. CDR3 length: 14 amino acids. V lost 6 bases and J lost 4, with 16 bases in between. The CDR3 region is CASSSEGAQYEQYF. Here the CDR3 DNA reads TGTGCCAGCTCCTCTGAAGGGGCACAGTACGAGCAGTACTTC.

About this clone: Within the sample, other DNA sequences also encode this same CDR3. The genes are TRBV5-1 and TRBJ1-1; D uncertain. This CDR3 spans 12 amino acids. Trimming removed 2 bases from V and 1 base from J, with 3 bases in between. From germline, CDR1 is SGHRS and CDR2 YFSETQ. CDR3 nucleotide sequence: TGCGCCAGCAGCTTCGGGAACACTGAAGCTTTCTTT. It codes for CASSFGNTEAFF.

The chain is built from TRBV12-5 and TRBJ1-1; TRBD1 might be the D (6 bases). CDR3 length equals 14 residues. Germline V gene lookup returns CDR1 LGHNT and CDR2 FRNRAP. The V end was cut by 0 bases, the J end by 1 base, with 6 bases between. Here the CDR3 DNA reads TGTGCTAGTGGTTTGGTAGGGGGGAACACTGAAGCTTTCTTT. Its translation: CASGLVGGNTEAFF.

The V gene is TRBV6-1, the J gene TRBJ1-5; TRBD1 matches 7 bases. V shed 4 bases, J shed 2 bases, and the junction held 5 bases outside the gene matches. The germline V gene has CDR1 MNHNS and CDR2 SASEGT. The CDR3 has 15 residues. The CDR3 bases are TGTGCCAGCAGTGGACAGGGACTTGGCAATCAGCCCCAGCATTTT. This sequence encodes CASSGQGLGNQPQHF.

V is TRBV14 and J is TRBJ1-1, with D unresolved. This CDR3 comprises 13 residues. The germline CDR1 and CDR2 sequences are SGHDN and FVKESK. V was pared by 2 bases and J by 2 bases, with 6 bases between. Written as DNA, the CDR3 is TGTGCCAGCAGCCAAAATATAAACACTGAAGCTTTCTTT. Protein sequence: CASSQNINTEAFF.

The J gene is TRBJ1-2, the V gene TRBV6-1; tentative D call: TRBD1 (6 bases). V was clipped by 1 base and J by 6 bases, with 9 bases between them. Germline CDR1 and CDR2: MNHNS and SASEGT. There are 13 residues in the CDR3. In DNA, the CDR3 is TGTGCCAGCAGTGAAGGGAGGGGGAATGGCTACACCTTC. Translated: CASSEGRGNGYTF.

The J gene is TRBJ1-6, the V gene TRBV27, with no clear D. The CDR3 is made up of 12 amino acids. Germline V gene data show CDR1 as MNHEY and CDR2 as SMNVEV (reference sequence). The V end was cut by 2 bases, the J end by 9 bases, with 5 bases between. The CDR3 region is CASSLRLSPLHF. CDR3 nucleotides: TGTGCCAGCAGTTTAAGACTTTCACCCCTCCACTTT.

The chain employs TRBV6-6 and TRBJ1-1; the D is unclear. CDR3 length equals 14 residues. The germline V gene has CDR1 MNHNY and CDR2 SVGAGI (reference sequence). Between the trimmed V and J ends, which lost 0 bases and 0 bases, there was a span of 5 bases. CDR3 sequence reads: CASSYSTMNTEAFF. The CDR3 bases are TGTGCCAGCAGTTACTCAACAATGAACACTGAAGCTTTCTTT.

The chain combines TRBV6-6 with TRBJ1-2; D is ambiguous. CDR1 and CDR2 from the germline V gene are MNHNY and SVGAGI (reference sequence). The CDR3 contains 12 residues. Trimming removed 0 bases at V and 14 bases at J, with 13 bases between. DNA for the CDR3: TGTGCCAGCAGTTACTCGCCCGACCCAAGGACCTTC. Translation: CASSYSPDPRTF.

The V gene is TRBV7-9, the J gene TRBJ2-1; TRBD2 matches at 9 bases. In germline, CDR1 is SEHNR, CDR2 FQNEAQ (reference sequence). J was trimmed by 5 bases and V by 4 bases; bases with no gene match: 15. The CDR3 contains 18 residues. The CDR3 DNA sequence: TGTGCCAGCAGCTCACGGGGTTGGGTAGCGGGGGTCAACAATGAGCAGTTCTTC. Translated, it gives CASSSRGWVAGVNNEQFF.

This clone was seen only a few times. The chain uses TRBV19 and TRBJ1-2; tentative D call: TRBD1 (5 bases). This CDR3 has 12 residues. V was clipped by 7 bases and J by 5 bases, with 11 bases between them. The germline CDR1 and CDR2 sequences are LNHDA and SQIVND (reference sequence). CDR3 coding DNA: TGTGCCAGTACCTTCGGGGGTTATGGCTACACCTTC. It specifies CASTFGGYGYTF.

The V and J genes are TRBV6-1 and TRBJ2-7, with TRBD1 matching over 8 bases. Germline lookup yields CDR1 MNHNS and CDR2 SASEGT. Germline trimming cut 3 bases from V and 10 bases from J; bases unmatched to any gene: 2. The CDR3 is made up of 11 amino acids. The CDR3 DNA is TGTGCCAGCAGTGACCAGGGGGCCCAGTACTTC. It translates to CASSDQGAQYF.

A few counts support this clone. This rearrangement joins TRBV5-1 to TRBJ1-6; no firm D call. The CDR3 spans 16 residues. Trimming shortened V by 0 bases and J by 4 bases, and 11 bases separated the two germline ends. Per the germline V gene, CDR1 is SGHRS and CDR2 is YFSETQ. The CDR3 nucleotides read TGCGCCAGCAGCTTGGGGGGATCAGTTTATAATTCACCCCTCCACTTT. This codes for CASSLGGSVYNSPLHF.

This clone turned up a few times. DNA of the CDR3: TGTGCCAGCAGCCGCGGTGAGGGCCACTATGGCTACACCTTC. Translated: CASSRGEGHYGYTF. The V call is TRBV7-9, the J call TRBJ1-2, with D unresolved. With 5 bases removed from V and 3 bases from J, the gap between germline ends came to 13 bases. The CDR3 loop spans 14 amino acids. The germline gives CDR1 SEHNR, CDR2 FQNEAQ (reference sequence).